The 5 T cell receptor beta chains presented below share a single source sample, sequenced in a study of blood T cell repertoires in COVID-19. Only in-frame clones appear in the TCRdb table, and some are missing; sequencing was by immunoSEQ multiplex PCR. Among roughly 250,000 clones listed, 75% to 85% were seen once. The sample consisted of peripheral blood. The receptors stem from a woman aged 60 to 75 with active or convalescent COVID-19.

V is TRBV12-3 or TRBV12-4 and J is TRBJ1-5; 8 positions agree with TRBD1. Unmatched junction bases numbered 6, after V lost 7 bases and J lost 7 bases. This CDR3 contains 13 residues. For the CDR3, the DNA is TGTGCCAGCAACCCGGACAGGGAACAGCCCCAGCATTTT. Protein: CASNPDREQPQHF.

The V and J genes are TRBV6-5 and TRBJ2-7; TRBD1 is a possible D gene (5 bases). This CDR3 is built from 16 residues. The V end was cut by 0 bases, the J end by 4 bases, with 16 bases between. Germline V gene data show CDR1 as MNHEY and CDR2 as SVGAGI. The CDR3 DNA reads TGTGCCAGCAGTTACTCCGTGGGGCTTGTGTCTTACGAGCAGTACTTC. Its translation: CASSYSVGLVSYEQYF.

V and J are TRBV18 and TRBJ1-5; the D is unclear. The germline V gene encodes CDR1 KGHSH and CDR2 LQKENI. Trimming left V 5 bases short and J 0 bases short, with 14 bases between. The CDR3 loop spans 16 amino acids. The CDR3 here is CASSADLGVSNQPQHF. CDR3 DNA sequence: TGTGCCAGCTCAGCGGATTTAGGTGTTAGCAATCAGCCCCAGCATTTT.

V gene TRBV25-1 combines with J gene TRBJ1-3; perhaps TRBD1 as D (6 bases). The germline V and J ends were trimmed by 6 bases and 2 bases, with 14 bases remaining between them. The CDR3 has 15 amino acids. CDR1 and CDR2 from the germline V gene are MGHDK and SYGVNS. The CDR3 here is CASSLGGGTGNTIYF. CDR3 bases: TGTGCCAGCAGCTTAGGGGGAGGGACTGGAAACACCATATATTTT.

The CDR3, as DNA: TGTGCCAGCAGTTCACAGGGCCCCTATAGCAATCAGCCCCAGCATTTT. Translation: CASSSQGPYSNQPQHF. The chain combines TRBV21-1 with TRBJ1-5; no check of the table's D call, TRBD1, against the DNA was made. TRBV21-1 is reported as a pseudogene. There are 16 residues in the CDR3.